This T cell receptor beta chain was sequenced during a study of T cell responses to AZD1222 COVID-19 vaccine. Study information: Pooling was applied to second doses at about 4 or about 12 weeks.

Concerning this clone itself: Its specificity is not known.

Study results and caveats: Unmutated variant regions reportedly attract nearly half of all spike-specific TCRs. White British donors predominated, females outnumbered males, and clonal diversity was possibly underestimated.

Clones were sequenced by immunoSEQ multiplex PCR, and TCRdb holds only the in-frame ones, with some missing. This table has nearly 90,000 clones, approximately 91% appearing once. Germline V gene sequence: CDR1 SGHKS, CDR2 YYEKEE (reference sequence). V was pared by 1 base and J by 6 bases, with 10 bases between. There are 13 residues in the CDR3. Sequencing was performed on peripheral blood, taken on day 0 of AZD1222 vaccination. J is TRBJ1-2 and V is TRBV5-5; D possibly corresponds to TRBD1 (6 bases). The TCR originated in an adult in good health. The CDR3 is CASSLRYRDGYTF. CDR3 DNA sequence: TGTGCCAGCAGCTTGAGGTACAGGGATGGCTACACCTTC. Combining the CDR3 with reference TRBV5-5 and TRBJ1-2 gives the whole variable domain DAGVTQSPTHLIKTRGQQVTLRCSPISGHKSVSWYQQVLGQGPQFIFQYYEKEERGRGNFPDRFSARQFPNYSSELNVNALLLGDSALYLCASSLRYRDGYTFGSGTRLTVV.